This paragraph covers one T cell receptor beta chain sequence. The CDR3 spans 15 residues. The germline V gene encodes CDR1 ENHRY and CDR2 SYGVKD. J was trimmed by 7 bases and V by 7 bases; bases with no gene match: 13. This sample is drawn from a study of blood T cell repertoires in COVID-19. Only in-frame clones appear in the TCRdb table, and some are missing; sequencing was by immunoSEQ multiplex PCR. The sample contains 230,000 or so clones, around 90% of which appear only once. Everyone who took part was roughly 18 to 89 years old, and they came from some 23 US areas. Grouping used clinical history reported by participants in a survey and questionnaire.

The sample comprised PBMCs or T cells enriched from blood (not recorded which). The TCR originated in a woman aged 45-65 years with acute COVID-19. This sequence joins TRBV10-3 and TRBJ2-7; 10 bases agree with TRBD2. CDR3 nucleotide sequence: TGTGCCATCAAGGGGCTAGCGGGAGACCGCGGAGAGCAGTACTTC. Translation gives CAIKGLAGDRGEQYF.